This T cell receptor (beta chain) was sequenced during a study of shared clonotypes between healthy human individuals. Study conclusions and caveats: The diversity represented, both genetic and in exposure history, was limited by few donors. Sample collection involved blood only; tissue repertoires are likely different.

In regard to this clone: The target antigen is unknown.

Each unsorted sample relied on 90 million or so PBMCs as its source of genomic DNA. Repertoires were generated with immunoSEQ multiplex PCR, while TCRdb's copy carries only in-frame clones and drops some. The sample has approximately 500,000 clones, about 84% seen once. Germline lookup yields CDR1 SGHKS and CDR2 YYEKEE (reference sequence). V lost 1 base, J lost 5 bases, and 9 bases lay in between. CDR3 length equals 14 residues. The sequence derives from a woman aged 40 to 49 in good health. Some clones in this sample may be carry-over from other donors' samples. The sample consisted of PBMCs. The genes are TRBV5-5 and TRBJ1-4; a weak D match, TRBD1 (6 bases). CDR3 protein: CASSLYRANEKLFF. The CDR3 nucleotides read TGTGCCAGCAGCTTGTACAGGGCAAATGAAAAACTGTTTTTT.